Listed below are T cell receptor beta chains from one sample, sequenced in a study of T cell clonotyping in hematopoietic cell transplantation. Sequenced by immunoSEQ multiplex PCR; TCRdb stores in-frame clones only, minus some. This table has tens of thousands of clones, 95% appearing once. Sequences were obtained from peripheral blood mononuclear cells. These TCRs come from a man aged 30 to 45 in good health. Some clones in this sample may be carry-over from other donors' samples. The CDR3 runs from the conserved cysteine through the conserved F or W. The D gene is left open where the match is weak. Only some rows state a clone size, as once, few, many or a class for expanded clones.

TRBV4-2	15	NA	NA	TRBJ2-5	CASSQDPGLRGTQYF	TGTGCCAGCAGCCAGGACCCCGGGTTGCGCGGGACCCAGTACTTC
TRBV7-8	15	TRBD1	NA	TRBJ1-3	CASSDRTGGGNTIYF	TGTGCCAGCAGCGACAGGACAGGGGGCGGAAACACCATATATTTT
TRBV9	17	TRBD1	NA	TRBJ2-3	CASSARRWDRGTDTQYF	TGTGCCAGCAGCGCACGTAGATGGGACAGGGGCACAGATACGCAGTATTTT
TRBV11-3	16	TRBD2	NA	TRBJ2-1	CASSLNQAGGRAEQFF	TGTGCCAGCAGCTTAAATCAAGCGGGAGGCCGGGCTGAGCAGTTCTTC
TRBV14	13	TRBD2	NA	TRBJ2-7	CASSQGGGSGQYF	TGTGCCAGCAGCCAAGGGGGGGGGTCAGGGCAGTACTTC
TRBV5-6	15	NA	NA	TRBJ1-5	CASSWGDGGNQPQHF	TGTGCCAGCAGCTGGGGGGATGGGGGGAATCAGCCCCAGCATTTT
TRBV6-6	13	NA	NA	TRBJ1-1	CASSYSILGEAFF	TGTGCCAGCAGTTACTCGATTCTGGGGGAAGCTTTCTTT
TRBV6-5	16	NA	NA	TRBJ1-3	CASSYSGEWSGNTIYF	TGTGCCAGCAGTTACTCGGGGGAATGGAGTGGAAACACCATATATTTT
TRBV5-4	14	TRBD1	once	TRBJ2-7	CASSLDRGPGEQYF	TGTGCCAGCAGCCTCGACAGGGGGCCGGGGGAGCAGTACTTC
TRBV5-6	16	NA	NA	TRBJ1-1	CASSSDRLNLNTEAFF	TGTGCCAGCAGCTCCGACAGGCTTAACTTGAACACTGAAGCTTTCTTT
TRBV27	14	NA	NA	TRBJ2-2	CASSIQAGPGELFF	TGTGCCAGCAGTATACAGGCAGGGCCCGGGGAGCTGTTTTTT
TRBV5-1	15	TRBD2	NA	TRBJ2-1	CASRLAVSDFDEQFF	TGCGCCAGCCGACTAGCGGTAAGTGATTTCGATGAGCAGTTCTTC
TRBV7-9	15	NA	once	TRBJ1-2	CASRGLEGSNYGYTF	TGTGCCAGCAGGGGGTTAGAGGGCTCTAACTATGGCTACACCTTC
TRBV7-2	14	NA	NA	TRBJ2-7	CASSLAGRGREQYF	TGTGCCAGCAGCTTAGCTGGCAGGGGGAGGGAGCAGTACTTC
TRBV19	11	NA	NA	TRBJ2-3	CASSMTDTQYF	TGTGCCAGTAGTATGACAGATACGCAGTATTTT
TRBV7-2	15	NA	NA	TRBJ2-1	CASSPRSGLTNEQFF	TGTGCCAGCAGCCCACGTAGTGGTTTGACAAATGAGCAGTTCTTC
TRBV29-1	13	NA	NA	TRBJ2-6	CSAWSSGANVLTF	TGCAGCGCCTGGAGTTCAGGGGCCAACGTCCTGACTTTC
TRBV7-2	13	TRBD1	NA	TRBJ1-1	CASSEERTGSAFF	TGTGCCAGCAGCGAAGAGCGGACAGGAAGCGCTTTCTTT
TRBV11-2	15	NA	once	TRBJ1-2	CASSRGGYLSSGYTF	TGTGCCAGCAGCCGGGGCGGGTACCTATCGAGTGGCTACACCTTC
TRBV11-1	14	NA	NA	TRBJ2-3	CASSEQHTTDTQYF	TGTGCCAGCAGCGAACAGCATACCACAGATACGCAGTATTTT
TRBV4-3	15	NA	few	TRBJ1-1	CASSRERALNTEAFF	TGCGCCAGCAGCCGGGAGAGGGCCCTGAACACTGAAGCTTTCTTT
TRBV7-8	15	NA	NA	TRBJ1-1	CASSSYRVGTAEAFF	TGTGCCAGCAGCTCATACAGGGTGGGGACTGCTGAAGCTTTCTTT
TRBV30	15	NA	once	TRBJ2-1	CAWSIGFMPYNEQFF	TGTGCCTGGAGTATCGGATTCATGCCCTACAATGAGCAGTTCTTC
TRBV7-9	12	NA	NA	TRBJ2-7	CASSHQNYEQYF	TGTGCCAGCAGCCATCAGAACTACGAGCAGTACTTC
TRBV19	15	NA	NA	TRBJ1-1	CASSIEGSLNTEAFF	TGTGCCAGTAGTATTGAAGGCAGCTTGAACACTGAAGCTTTCTTT
TRBV30	12	NA	NA	TRBJ2-5	CAWTIAGETQYF	TGTGCCTGGACAATAGCAGGCGAGACCCAGTACTTC
TRBV5-6	15	NA	NA	TRBJ2-2	CASSLRAAYTGELFF	TGTGCCAGCAGCTTGAGGGCAGCATACACCGGGGAGCTGTTTTTT
TRBV2	14	TRBD1	NA	TRBJ2-2	CASSETGGAGELFF	TGTGCCAGCAGTGAGACAGGGGGGGCCGGGGAGCTGTTTTTT
TRBV19	13	TRBD1	NA	TRBJ1-2	CASSGQDIYGYTF	TGTGCCAGTAGCGGACAGGACATCTATGGCTACACCTTC
TRBV13	14	NA	NA	TRBJ1-1	CASSSGAWNTEAFF	TGTGCCAGCAGCTCCGGGGCATGGAACACTGAAGCTTTCTTT
TRBV7-9	14	TRBD1	NA	TRBJ1-1	CASSIGQGSTEAFF	TGTGCCAGCAGCATTGGACAGGGGTCCACTGAAGCTTTCTTT
TRBV5-1	11	NA	NA	TRBJ2-7	CASKVENEQYF	TGCGCCAGCAAGGTAGAGAACGAGCAGTACTTC